Listed here are 28 T cell receptor beta chains from one sample, sequenced in a study of OX40 agonist ivuxolimab in advanced cancers. Using immunoSEQ multiplex PCR, the repertoire was profiled, and TCRdb retains in-frame clones only, with some absent. The data hold approximately 98,000 clones, with less than 95% observed a single time. The sample in question was CD4+ or CD8+ T cells sorted from blood, obtained in a trial of the OX40 agonist ivuxolimab. The source is an adult with an advanced solid tumor such as melanoma, head and neck, liver or kidney cancer.

This clone was recorded only once. J is TRBJ2-3 and V is TRBV5-1; D tentatively fits TRBD1 or TRBD2 (5 bases each). This CDR3 region has 14 residues. Germline loops: CDR1 SGHRS, CDR2 YFSETQ. V lost 4 bases and J 4 bases, leaving 13 bases between the germline ends. The CDR3, as DNA: TGCGCCAGCAGCCCCAAGGGGAGCGCAGATACGCAGTATTTT. Protein product: CASSPKGSADTQYF.

The chain has TRBV19 and TRBJ2-1, with D unclear. Deletions cut 3 bases from V and 8 bases from J, with 23 bases between. This CDR3 spans 17 amino acids. Germline V gene sequence: CDR1 LNHDA, CDR2 SQIVND (reference sequence). Here the CDR3 reads CASSILANKQAFHEQFF. The CDR3 DNA reads as TGTGCCAGTAGTATTCTCGCTAACAAACAAGCTTTTCATGAGCAGTTCTTC.

J is TRBJ2-5 and V is TRBV27, with 11 bases lining up with TRBD2. The CDR3 runs 15 residues. CDR1 is MNHEY and CDR2 is SMNVEV in the germline V gene (reference sequence). The J segment lost 5 bases and the V segment lost 6 bases, leaving 8 bases of the junction unmatched. CDR3 in amino acids: CASSILAGGPETQYF. The CDR3, as DNA: TGTGCCAGCAGCATTTTAGCGGGGGGGCCCGAGACCCAGTACTTC.

The chain is built from TRBV19 and TRBJ2-7; tentatively, D is TRBD1 (5 bases). Deletions cut 0 bases from V and 1 base from J, with 7 bases between. The CDR3 loop spans 14 amino acids. Germline-derived CDR1 and CDR2 are LNHDA and SQIVND (reference sequence). The DNA of the CDR3 is TGTGCCAGTAGTATAGATAGGGGATCCTACGAGCAGTACTTC. Its translation is CASSIDRGSYEQYF.

In this sample, this clone turned up once. The chain couples TRBV6-5 to TRBJ1-1; D is uncertain. Germline V gene lookup returns CDR1 MNHEY and CDR2 SVGAGI. Trimming removed 10 bases from V and 2 bases from J, with 14 bases in between. This CDR3 contains 13 residues. CDR3: CATLGRRNTEAFF. The DNA of the CDR3 is TGTGCCACCCTTGGGCGGAGAAACACTGAAGCTTTCTTT.

The rearrangement joins TRBV27 to TRBJ2-5; 7 positions match TRBD1. Per the germline V gene, CDR1 is MNHEY and CDR2 is SMNVEV (reference sequence). CDR3 length equals 14 residues. Losses at the gene ends were 7 bases for V and 6 bases for J; bases not matched to a gene: 11. The CDR3 reads CASKERQGGQTQYF. The CDR3 bases are TGTGCCAGCAAAGAGCGACAGGGTGGACAGACCCAGTACTTC.

The chain joins TRBV6-5 to TRBJ1-2; 8 nucleotides match TRBD1. The CDR3 consists of 13 residues. V lost 6 bases and J lost 5; bases outside the gene matches: 5. In germline, CDR1 is MNHEY, CDR2 SVGAGI. This CDR3 is CASSQTGGYGYTF. CDR3 DNA sequence: TGTGCCAGCAGCCAAACAGGGGGTTATGGCTACACCTTC.

This clone was counted once. The chain combines TRBV7-6 with TRBJ2-5, with D possibly being TRBD2 (6 bases). Germline lookup yields CDR1 SGHVS and CDR2 FNYEAQ. Trimming removed 5 bases at V and 2 bases at J, with 18 bases between. The CDR3 has 16 residues. Here the CDR3 reads CASSPAAGGYQETQYF. DNA for the CDR3: TGTGCCAGCAGCCCCGCAGCCGGGGGATATCAAGAGACCCAGTACTTC.

This chain connects TRBV6-1 to TRBJ2-7; no clear D gene. V lost 6 bases and J 7 bases, leaving 16 bases between the germline ends. The CDR3 is made up of 13 amino acids. The germline gives CDR1 MNHNS, CDR2 SASEGT. The CDR3 reads CASSEQSWREQYF. The CDR3 nucleotides read TGTGCCAGCAGCGAACAAAGTTGGAGAGAGCAGTACTTC.

This clone has just one count. This chain connects TRBV6-5 to TRBJ1-3; D unresolved. V was clipped by 4 bases and J by 2 bases, with 15 bases between them. Germline V gene sequence: CDR1 MNHEY, CDR2 SVGAGI. The CDR3 runs 16 residues. In DNA, the CDR3 is TGTGCCAGCAGTTCCGCTCCTAGGCCCCCTGGAAACACCATATATTTT. Translated, it gives CASSSAPRPPGNTIYF.

The chain is built from TRBV30 and TRBJ2-2, with D possibly matching TRBD1 (5 bases). The CDR3 has 13 residues. Germline CDR1 GTSNPN, CDR2 SVGIG (reference sequence). V was shortened by 7 bases and J by 2 bases, with 11 bases between the two germline ends. For the CDR3, the DNA is TGTGCCTCAGACAGCTTAAACACCGGGGAGCTGTTTTTT. Its protein is CASDSLNTGELFF.

This clone was observed a handful of times. The J gene is TRBJ1-2, the V gene TRBV9; TRBD1 is a possible D gene (6 bases). The CDR3 sequence is 14 residues long. Deletions cut 0 bases from V and 6 bases from J, with 12 bases between. The germline V gene encodes CDR1 SGDLS and CDR2 YYNGEE. CDR3 amino acids: CASSVGGGADGYTF. In nucleotides, the CDR3 is TGTGCCAGCAGCGTAGGAGGGGGGGCGGATGGCTACACCTTC.

The chain employs TRBV30 and TRBJ2-7; possible D gene TRBD1, 6 bases. The CDR3 contains 14 residues. The V gene's germline CDR1 is GTSNPN and CDR2 SVGIG (reference sequence). V lost 3 bases and J 5 bases, leaving 17 bases between the germline ends. CDR3 in amino acids: CAWRDGDRLHEQYF. For the CDR3, the DNA is TGTGCCTGGAGAGATGGTGACAGGTTGCACGAGCAGTACTTC.

This chain links TRBV2 with TRBJ2-1; the D is unclear. CDR1 and CDR2 (germline): SNHLY, FYNNEI. Trimming stripped 7 bases from V and 5 bases from J, with 18 bases between. CDR3 length equals 15 residues. The DNA of the CDR3 is TGTGCCAGCAAGGTCGAGGTCCGGTGGGACAATGAGCAGTTCTTC. This gives the protein CASKVEVRWDNEQFF. The full variable domain, its missing parts supplied by reference TRBV2 and TRBJ2-1, is EPEVTQTPSHQVTQMGQEVILRCVPISNHLYFYWYRQILGQKVEFLVSFYNNEISEKSEIFDDQFSVERPDGSNFTLKIRSTKLEDSAMYFCASKVEVRWDNEQFFGPGTRLTVL.

In its sample, this clone was seen a few times. This sequence joins TRBV9 and TRBJ2-3; D remains unclear. The germline CDR1 and CDR2 sequences are SGDLS and YYNGEE. There are 13 residues in the CDR3. Deletions cut 5 bases from V and 3 bases from J, with 10 bases between. The CDR3 region is CASSLVGTDTQYF. The CDR3 region has the DNA TGTGCCAGCAGTCTTGTAGGTACAGATACGCAGTATTTT.

The genes are TRBV2 and TRBJ1-5; TRBD1 might be the D (6 bases). V was shortened by 0 bases and J by 2 bases, with 14 bases between the two germline ends. The length of the CDR3 is 17 residues. Germline loops: CDR1 SNHLY, CDR2 FYNNEI. CDR3 in amino acids: CASSEARQAPGNQPQHF. CDR3 sequence (DNA): TGTGCCAGCAGTGAAGCCAGACAGGCCCCCGGCAATCAGCCCCAGCATTTT.

This clone was observed a single time. The chain combines TRBV13 with TRBJ2-1; TRBD2 is a possible D gene (5 bases). V was pared by 6 bases and J by 5 bases, with 17 bases between. CDR1 is PRHDT and CDR2 is FYEKMQ in the germline V gene (reference sequence). The CDR3 is 15 amino acids. The CDR3 sequence: CASRGSSRGHNEQFF. CDR3 coding DNA: TGTGCCAGCAGAGGGTCTAGTCGGGGTCACAATGAGCAGTTCTTC.

The chain recombines TRBV18 with TRBJ1-1; D remains unclear. Germline CDR1 KGHSH, CDR2 LQKENI. There are 15 residues in the CDR3. Trimming cost V 0 bases and J 0 bases, with 8 bases left between them. CDR3 region: CASSPPLGMNTEAFF. For the CDR3, the DNA is TGTGCCAGCTCACCACCACTGGGGATGAACACTGAAGCTTTCTTT.

This chain joins TRBV11-1 and TRBJ2-1; 8 positions match TRBD1. V lost 5 bases and J lost 10; bases outside the gene matches: 10. The CDR3 sequence is 14 residues long. Per germline, CDR1 SGHAT and CDR2 FQDESV (reference sequence). The CDR3: CASSPTTGQGEQFF. The CDR3 DNA is TGTGCCAGCAGCCCAACGACCGGACAGGGCGAGCAGTTCTTC. Together with reference TRBV11-1 and TRBJ2-1, the CDR3 gives the full variable domain: EAEVAQSPRYKITEKSQAVAFWCDPISGHATLYWYRQILGQGPELLVQFQDESVVDDSQLPKDRFSAERLKGVDSTLKIQPAELGDSAMYLCASSPTTGQGEQFFGPGTRLTVL.

The chain couples TRBV19 to TRBJ2-7; 7 bases are a match to TRBD2. Trimming removed 9 bases from V and 3 bases from J; junction bases left unmatched: 14. Germline CDR1 LNHDA, CDR2 SQIVND (reference sequence). This CDR3 spans 15 amino acids. As DNA, the CDR3 is TGTGCCAGCAACCAAGGGCTAGCGGCAAACTACGAGCAGTACTTC. Amino acid sequence: CASNQGLAANYEQYF.

The rearrangement joins TRBV5-4 to TRBJ2-3; D perhaps matches TRBD1 (6 bases). The V and J ends lost 5 bases and 2 bases respectively, with 18 bases between them. Germline values: CDR1 SGHNT, CDR2 YYREEE (reference sequence). The CDR3 has 16 residues. The CDR3 reads CASRERMTGLTDTQYF. The CDR3 coding sequence is TGTGCCAGCAGGGAAAGAATGACAGGTCTCACAGATACGCAGTATTTT.

This rearrangement joins TRBV6-1 to TRBJ1-4; 7 bases are a match to TRBD1. J lost 6 bases, V lost 4 bases, and 8 bases had no gene match. Germline CDR1 and CDR2: MNHNS and SASEGT. The CDR3 consists of 15 residues. This chain's CDR3 is CASSGGQPGDEKLFF. The CDR3 nucleotides read TGTGCCAGCAGTGGGGGACAGCCAGGGGATGAAAAACTGTTTTTT.

This sequence joins TRBV21-1 and TRBJ2-1; the table's D gene call, TRBD2, was not cross checked with the DNA. TRBV21-1 represents a pseudogene. The CDR3 covers 18 residues. CDR3 nucleotides: TGTGCCAGCAGCAAAGACCGGGAGGGCCACAGCTCCTACAATGAGCAGTTCTTC. Its protein product is CASSKDREGHSSYNEQFF.

The chain has TRBV19 and TRBJ1-1; 9 positions match TRBD1. The CDR3 covers 15 residues. The V segment lost 3 bases and the J segment 6 bases; nucleotides outside the gene matches: 8. The germline V gene encodes CDR1 LNHDA and CDR2 SQIVND (reference sequence). The CDR3 spells CASSMFGQGLAEAFF. The CDR3 region has the DNA TGTGCCAGTAGTATGTTTGGACAGGGGCTTGCTGAAGCTTTCTTT.

The genes are TRBV25-1 and TRBJ2-3; 9 positions agree with TRBD1. The V gene's germline CDR1 is MGHDK and CDR2 SYGVNS. The trim removed 2 bases at V and 4 bases at J, leaving 7 bases unmatched. CDR3 length: 16 amino acids. The CDR3 region is CASSEPGQGPPDTQYF. Written as DNA, the CDR3 is TGTGCCAGCAGTGAACCGGGACAGGGTCCGCCAGATACGCAGTATTTT.

The V gene is TRBV5-1, the J gene TRBJ2-7, with D possibly matching TRBD1 (5 bases). The CDR3 has 15 residues. V was pared by 1 base and J by 0 bases, with 11 bases between. Germline values: CDR1 SGHRS, CDR2 YFSETQ. The CDR3 bases are TGCGCCAGCAGCTTGCGCCAGGGCCCCTCCTACGAGCAGTACTTC. It translates to CASSLRQGPSYEQYF.

Turning to this clone: The sample contains more than one DNA sequence encoding this CDR3. V and J are TRBV29-1 and TRBJ2-3; no clear D. CDR1 SQVTM and CDR2 ANQGSEA come from the germline V gene. The V gene lost 4 bases and the J gene lost 0 bases, with 5 bases spanning the gap. The CDR3 consists of 12 residues. The CDR3 coding sequence is TGCAGCGTTGTTGATAGCACAGATACGCAGTATTTT. It translates to CSVVDSTDTQYF.

V gene TRBV5-1 combines with J gene TRBJ2-5; TRBD2 might be the D (6 bases). The CDR3 spans 13 residues. Trimming removed 3 bases from V and 3 bases from J, with 9 bases in between. The germline CDR1 and CDR2 sequences are SGHRS and YFSETQ. In DNA form, the CDR3 reads TGCGCCAGCAGCTGGAGGGGCGAAGAGACCCAGTACTTC. Protein: CASSWRGEETQYF.